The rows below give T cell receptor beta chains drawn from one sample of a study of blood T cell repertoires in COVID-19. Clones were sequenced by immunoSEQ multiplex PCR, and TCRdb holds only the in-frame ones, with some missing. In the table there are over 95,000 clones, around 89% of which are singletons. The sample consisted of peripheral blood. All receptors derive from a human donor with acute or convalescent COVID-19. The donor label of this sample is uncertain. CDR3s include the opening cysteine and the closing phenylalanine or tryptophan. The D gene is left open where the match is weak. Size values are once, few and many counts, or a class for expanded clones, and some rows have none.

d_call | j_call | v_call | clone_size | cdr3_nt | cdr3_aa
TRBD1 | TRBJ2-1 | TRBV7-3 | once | TGTGCCAGCAGCTCCCAGGGGGTCCCCTACAATGAGCAGTTCTTC | CASSSQGVPYNEQFF
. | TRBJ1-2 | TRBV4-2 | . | TGTGCCAGCAGCCCCGGCATAGGCAGGGGCCTTCATGGCTACACCTTC | CASSPGIGRGLHGYTF
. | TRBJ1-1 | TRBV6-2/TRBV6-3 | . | TGTGCCAGCAGTTGGGCCGGGGGTGGCACTGAAGCTTTCTTT | CASSWAGGGTEAFF
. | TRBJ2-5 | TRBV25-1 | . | TGTGCCAGCAGGGAAGACAGTGTAGAGACCCAGTACTTC | CASREDSVETQYF
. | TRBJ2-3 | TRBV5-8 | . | TGTGCCAGCAGCTTGTACAGTTCCACAGATACGCAGTATTTT | CASSLYSSTDTQYF
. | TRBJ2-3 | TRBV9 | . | TGTGCCAGCAGCGTATCTTCTTCTAGCACAGATACGCAGTATTTT | CASSVSSSSTDTQYF
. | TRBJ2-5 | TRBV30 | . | TGTGCCTGGAGTGGTCAGCAAGAGACCCAGTACTTC | CAWSGQQETQYF
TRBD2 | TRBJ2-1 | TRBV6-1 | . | TGTGCCAGCAGTGATCTACAAGGAAGCGGGGGGGCCTATGAGCAGTTCTTC | CASSDLQGSGGAYEQFF
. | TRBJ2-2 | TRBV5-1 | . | TGCGCCAGCAGCTTGGAAGGGAGCGCCAAGCGGTCCGGCGGGGAGCTGTTTTTT | CASSLEGSAKRSGGELFF
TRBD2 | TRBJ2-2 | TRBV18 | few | TGTGCCAGCTCACCAGGCCTAGCGGGAGTTTTTGCCGGGGAGCTGTTTTTT | CASSPGLAGVFAGELFF
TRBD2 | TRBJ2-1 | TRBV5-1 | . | TGCGCCAGCAGCTGGGGACTAGCGGGGAGCAATGAGCAGTTCTTC | CASSWGLAGSNEQFF
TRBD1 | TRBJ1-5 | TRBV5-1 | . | TGCGCCAGCAGCCCGACAGGGAATAGCAATCAGCCCCAGCATTTT | CASSPTGNSNQPQHF
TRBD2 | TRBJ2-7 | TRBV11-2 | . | TGTGCCAGCAGCTCGTTAGCGGGAGAGCCCGAGCAGTACTTC | CASSSLAGEPEQYF
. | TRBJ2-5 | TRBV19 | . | TGTGCCAGTAGTATCCCAGGGATCCAGTACTTC | CASSIPGIQYF
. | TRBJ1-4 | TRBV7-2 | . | TGTGCCAGCAGCTTAAGGCAGGGGACTAATGAAAAACTGTTTTTT | CASSLRQGTNEKLFF
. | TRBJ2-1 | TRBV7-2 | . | TGTGCCAGCAGCTTCCCCGCGGAAGGACTGGCGGGTACATACAATGAGCAGTTCTTC | CASSFPAEGLAGTYNEQFF
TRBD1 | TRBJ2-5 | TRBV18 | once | TGTGCCAGCTCACCAGCCATTCTCGAGGGACAGGGGGACCAAGAGACCCAGTACTTC | CASSPAILEGQGDQETQYF
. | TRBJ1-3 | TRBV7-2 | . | TGTGCCAGCAGCATAATGACCGGAGGATCTGGAAACACCATATATTTT | CASSIMTGGSGNTIYF
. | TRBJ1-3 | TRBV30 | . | TGTGCCTGGACCCAGGCGGGGTATCTAGCGGCTGGAAACACCATATATTTT | CAWTQAGYLAAGNTIYF
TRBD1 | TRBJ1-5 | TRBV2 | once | TGTGCCAGCAGTGACGACAGGGGGCATCAGCCCCAGCATTTT | CASSDDRGHQPQHF
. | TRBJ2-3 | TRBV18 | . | TGTGCCAGCTCACTAGGAGAGGAGACAGATACGCAGTATTTT | CASSLGEETDTQYF
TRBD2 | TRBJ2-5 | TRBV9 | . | TGTGCCAGCAGCGTGGCGGGGGGGATTAAAGAGACCCAGTACTTC | CASSVAGGIKETQYF
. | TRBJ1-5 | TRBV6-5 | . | TGTGCCAGCTCAGGGGGCAATCAGCCCCAGCATTTT | CASSGGNQPQHF
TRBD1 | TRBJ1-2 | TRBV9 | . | TGTGCCAGCAGCGGGGACAGGGGAGTCTATGGCTACACCTTC | CASSGDRGVYGYTF
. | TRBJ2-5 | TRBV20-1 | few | TGCAGTGCTAGAACGGGGGAGACCCAGTACTTC | CSARTGETQYF
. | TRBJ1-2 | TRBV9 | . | TGTGCCAGCAGCCGTACAGGGTACGGCTACACCTTC | CASSRTGYGYTF
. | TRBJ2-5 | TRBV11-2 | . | TGTGCCAGCAGCTTGAGACTCTCCTTCTCTAACGGAGAGACCCAGTACTTC | CASSLRLSFSNGETQYF
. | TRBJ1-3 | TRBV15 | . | TGTGCCACCAGCAGAGCCTATGGGGGGGCTGGAAACACCATATATTTT | CATSRAYGGAGNTIYF
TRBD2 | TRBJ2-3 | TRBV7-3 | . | TGTGCCAGCAGCTCTGGAGCGGGAGGAATTGGGGGCACAGATACGCAGTATTTT | CASSSGAGGIGGTDTQYF
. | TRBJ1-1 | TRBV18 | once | TGTGCCAGCTCACCACCAGGGACTAAGGATGAAGCTTTCTTT | CASSPPGTKDEAFF
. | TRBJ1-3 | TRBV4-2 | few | TGTGCCAGCAGCCAAAGAAATACAGCCTCTGGAAACACCATATATTTT | CASSQRNTASGNTIYF
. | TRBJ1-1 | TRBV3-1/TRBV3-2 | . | TGTGCCAGCAGCCAAGAGTCGGACACTGAAGCTTTCTTT | CASSQESDTEAFF
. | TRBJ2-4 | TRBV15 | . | TGTGCCACCAGCAGTGCTTCCCGGCCGGCAGGCCGCCTAGCCAAAAACATTCAGTACTTC | CATSSASRPAGRLAKNIQYF
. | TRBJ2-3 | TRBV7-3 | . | TGTGCCAGCAGCTTAATGGGGGCCGCAGATACGCAGTATTTT | CASSLMGAADTQYF
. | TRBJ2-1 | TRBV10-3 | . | TGTGCCATCAGGAGGGGAGGAAATGGAGACAATGAGCAGTTCTTC | CAIRRGGNGDNEQFF
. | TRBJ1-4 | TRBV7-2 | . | TGTGCCAGCAGCTTAGACCCAGGAAAAGAAAAACTGTTTTTT | CASSLDPGKEKLFF
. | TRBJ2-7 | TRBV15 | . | TGTGCCACCAGCAGAACTGGCTACGAGCAGTACTTC | CATSRTGYEQYF
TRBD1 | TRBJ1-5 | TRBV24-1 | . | TGTGCCACCAGTGACTCCGCCGGGACAGGGGCTAAGCCCCAGCATTTT | CATSDSAGTGAKPQHF
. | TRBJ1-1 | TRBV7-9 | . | TGTGCCAGCAGTTTACATGGAGGCCTCAGCACTGAAGCTTTCTTT | CASSLHGGLSTEAFF
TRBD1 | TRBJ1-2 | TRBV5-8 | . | TGTGCCAGCAGTTACAGGGGCTACACTAACTATGGCTACACCTTC | CASSYRGYTNYGYTF
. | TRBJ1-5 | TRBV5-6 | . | TGTGCCAGCAGCTCCCGGGTACTAAGCAATCAGCCCCAGCATTTT | CASSSRVLSNQPQHF